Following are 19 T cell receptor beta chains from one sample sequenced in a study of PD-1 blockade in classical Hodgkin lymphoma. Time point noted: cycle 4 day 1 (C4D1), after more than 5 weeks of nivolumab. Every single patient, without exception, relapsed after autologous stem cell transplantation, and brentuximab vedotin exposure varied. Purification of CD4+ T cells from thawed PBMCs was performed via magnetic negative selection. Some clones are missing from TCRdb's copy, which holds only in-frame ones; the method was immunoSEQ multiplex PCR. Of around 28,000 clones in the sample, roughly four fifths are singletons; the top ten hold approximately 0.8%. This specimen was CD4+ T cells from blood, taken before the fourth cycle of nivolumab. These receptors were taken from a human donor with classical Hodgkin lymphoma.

CDR3 coding DNA: TGTGCCAGCAGCGTAGGGCAGTTGGCGGCCCAGTACTTC. It specifies CASSVGQLAAQYF. The chain employs TRBV9 and TRBJ2-5; no clear D gene. The CDR3 has 13 residues. V lost 0 bases and J lost 9, with 12 bases in between. The germline gives CDR1 SGDLS, CDR2 YYNGEE.

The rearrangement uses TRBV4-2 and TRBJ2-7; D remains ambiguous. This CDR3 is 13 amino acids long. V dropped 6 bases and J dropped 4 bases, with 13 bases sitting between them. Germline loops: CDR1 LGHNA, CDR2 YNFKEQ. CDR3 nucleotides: TGTGCCAGCAGTCGAGCCGGACCGTACGAGCAGTACTTC. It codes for CASSRAGPYEQYF.

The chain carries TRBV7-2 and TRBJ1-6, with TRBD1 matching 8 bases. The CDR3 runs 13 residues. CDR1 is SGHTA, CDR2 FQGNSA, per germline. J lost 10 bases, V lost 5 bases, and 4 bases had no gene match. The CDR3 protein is CASSRTGRSPLHF. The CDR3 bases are TGTGCCAGCAGCCGGACAGGGCGATCACCCCTCCACTTT.

The CDR3 DNA reads TGCGCCAGCAGCGTTGTCGTGGATCACACAGATACGCAGTATTTT. Amino acid sequence: CASSVVVDHTDTQYF. The chain recombines TRBV5-1 with TRBJ2-3; D unresolved. The V end lost 4 bases, the J end lost 2 bases, and 14 bases lay between the germline ends. The CDR3 is made up of 15 amino acids. Germline CDR1 and CDR2: SGHRS and YFSETQ. The variable domain in full, completed from reference TRBV5-1 and TRBJ2-3, reads KAGVTQTPRYLIKTRGQQVTLSCSPISGHRSVSWYQQTPGQGLQFLFEYFSETQRNKGNFPGRFSGRQFSNSRSEMNVSTLELGDSALYLCASSVVVDHTDTQYFGPGTRLTVL.

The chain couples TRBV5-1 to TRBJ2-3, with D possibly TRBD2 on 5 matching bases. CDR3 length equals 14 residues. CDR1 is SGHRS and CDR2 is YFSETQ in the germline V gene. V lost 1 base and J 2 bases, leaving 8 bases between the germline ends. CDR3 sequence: CASSLPADTDTQYF. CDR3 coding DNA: TGCGCCAGCAGCTTGCCAGCGGACACAGATACGCAGTATTTT.

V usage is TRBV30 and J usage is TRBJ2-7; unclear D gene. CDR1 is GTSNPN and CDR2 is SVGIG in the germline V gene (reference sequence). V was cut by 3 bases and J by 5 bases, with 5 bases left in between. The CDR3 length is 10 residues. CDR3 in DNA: TGTGCCTGGAGGGTACACGAGCAGTACTTC. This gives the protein CAWRVHEQYF.

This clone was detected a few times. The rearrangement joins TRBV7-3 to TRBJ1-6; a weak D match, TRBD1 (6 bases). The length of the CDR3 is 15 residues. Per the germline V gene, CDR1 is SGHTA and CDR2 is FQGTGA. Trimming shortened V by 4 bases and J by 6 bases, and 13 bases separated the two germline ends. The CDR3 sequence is CASSSKGGGNSPLHF. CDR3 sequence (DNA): TGTGCCAGCAGCTCGAAGGGGGGAGGTAATTCACCCCTCCACTTT.

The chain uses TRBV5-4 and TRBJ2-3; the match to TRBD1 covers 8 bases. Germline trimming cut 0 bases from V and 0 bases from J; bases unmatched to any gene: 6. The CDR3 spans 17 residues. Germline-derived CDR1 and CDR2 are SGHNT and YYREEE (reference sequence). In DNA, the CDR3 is TGTGCCAGCAGCTTGGAACGGACAGGGACTAGCACAGATACGCAGTATTTT. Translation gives CASSLERTGTSTDTQYF.

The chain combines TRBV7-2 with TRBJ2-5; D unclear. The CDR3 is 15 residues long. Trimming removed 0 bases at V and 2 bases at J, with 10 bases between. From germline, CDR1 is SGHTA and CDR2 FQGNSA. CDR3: CASSLAKGLQETQYF. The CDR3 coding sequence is TGTGCCAGCAGCTTAGCGAAGGGTCTTCAAGAGACCCAGTACTTC.

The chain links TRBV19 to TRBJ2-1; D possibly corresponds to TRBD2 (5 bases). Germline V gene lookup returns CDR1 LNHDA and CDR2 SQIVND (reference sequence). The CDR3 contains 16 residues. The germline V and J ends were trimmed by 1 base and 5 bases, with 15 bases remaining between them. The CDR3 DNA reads TGTGCCAGTAGTATAGCGGGTATGGGGAGAAACAATGAGCAGTTCTTC. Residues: CASSIAGMGRNNEQFF. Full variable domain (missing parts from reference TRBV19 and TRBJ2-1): DGGITQSPKYLFRKEGQNVTLSCEQNLNHDAMYWYRQDPGQGLRLIYYSQIVNDFQKGDIAEGYSVSREKKESFPLTVTSAQKNPTAFYLCASSIAGMGRNNEQFFGPGTRLTVL.

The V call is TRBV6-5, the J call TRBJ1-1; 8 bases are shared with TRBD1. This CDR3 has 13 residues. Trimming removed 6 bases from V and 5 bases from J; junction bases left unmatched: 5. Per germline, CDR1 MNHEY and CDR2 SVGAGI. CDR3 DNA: TGTGCCAGCAGCCGGACAGGGAGGACTGAAGCTTTCTTT. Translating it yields CASSRTGRTEAFF.

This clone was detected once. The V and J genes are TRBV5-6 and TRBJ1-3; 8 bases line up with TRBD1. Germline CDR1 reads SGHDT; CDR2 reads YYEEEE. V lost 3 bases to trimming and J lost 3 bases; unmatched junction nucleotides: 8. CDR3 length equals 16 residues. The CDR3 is CASSYLQGEVGNTIYF. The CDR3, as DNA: TGTGCCAGCAGCTACCTACAGGGGGAGGTTGGAAACACCATATATTTT.

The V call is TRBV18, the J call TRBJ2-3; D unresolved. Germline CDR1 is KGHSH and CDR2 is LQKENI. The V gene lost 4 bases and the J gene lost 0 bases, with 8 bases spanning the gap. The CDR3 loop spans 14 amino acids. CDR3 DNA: TGTGCCAGCTCACAGACTTCTAGCACAGATACGCAGTATTTT. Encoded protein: CASSQTSSTDTQYF.

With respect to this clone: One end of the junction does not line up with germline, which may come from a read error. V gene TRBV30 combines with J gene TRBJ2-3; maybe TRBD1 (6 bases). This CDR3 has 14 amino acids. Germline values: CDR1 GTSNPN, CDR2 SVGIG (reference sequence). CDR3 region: CAWSDRQAFGPRDF. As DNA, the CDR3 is TGTGCCTGGAGTGACCGACAGGCGTTCGGTCCCCGGGATTTT.

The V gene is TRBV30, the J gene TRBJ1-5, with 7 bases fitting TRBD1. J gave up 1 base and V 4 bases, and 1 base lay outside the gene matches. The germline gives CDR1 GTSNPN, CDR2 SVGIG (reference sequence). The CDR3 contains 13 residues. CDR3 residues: CAWKQGSNQPQHF. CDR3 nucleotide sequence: TGTGCCTGGAAACAGGGGAGCAATCAGCCCCAGCATTTT.

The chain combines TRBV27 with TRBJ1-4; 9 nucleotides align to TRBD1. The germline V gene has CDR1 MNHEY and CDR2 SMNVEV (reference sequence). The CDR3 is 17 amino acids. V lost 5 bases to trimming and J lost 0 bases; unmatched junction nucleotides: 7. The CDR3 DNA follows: TGTGCCAGCAGTCCCGGGACAGGGCAGGCAACTAATGAAAAACTGTTTTTT. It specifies CASSPGTGQATNEKLFF. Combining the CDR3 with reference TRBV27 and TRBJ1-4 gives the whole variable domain EAQVTQNPRYLITVTGKKLTVTCSQNMNHEYMSWYRQDPGLGLRQIYYSMNVEVTDKGDVPEGYKVSRKEKRNFPLILESPSPNQTSLYFCASSPGTGQATNEKLFFGSGTQLSVL.

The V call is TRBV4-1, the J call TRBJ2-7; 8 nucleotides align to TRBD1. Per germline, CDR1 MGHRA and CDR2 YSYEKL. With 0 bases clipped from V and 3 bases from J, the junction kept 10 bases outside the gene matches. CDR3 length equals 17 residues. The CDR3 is CASSQEYAGRGLYEQYF. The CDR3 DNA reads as TGCGCCAGCAGCCAAGAGTATGCCGGCAGGGGGCTCTACGAGCAGTACTTC.

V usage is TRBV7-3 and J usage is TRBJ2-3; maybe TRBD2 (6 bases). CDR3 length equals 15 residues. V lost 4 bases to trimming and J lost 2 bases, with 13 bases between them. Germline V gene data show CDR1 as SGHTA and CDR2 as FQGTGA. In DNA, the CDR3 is TGTGCCAGCAGCTCTAAGGGACTGGACACAGATACGCAGTATTTT. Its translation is CASSSKGLDTDTQYF.

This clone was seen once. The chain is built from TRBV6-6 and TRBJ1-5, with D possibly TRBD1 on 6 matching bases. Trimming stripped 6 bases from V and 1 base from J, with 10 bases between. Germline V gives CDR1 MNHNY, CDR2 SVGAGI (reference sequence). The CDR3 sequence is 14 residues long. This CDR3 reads CASSLQGSNQPQHF. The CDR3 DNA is TGTGCCAGCAGCCTACAGGGAAGCAATCAGCCCCAGCATTTT.